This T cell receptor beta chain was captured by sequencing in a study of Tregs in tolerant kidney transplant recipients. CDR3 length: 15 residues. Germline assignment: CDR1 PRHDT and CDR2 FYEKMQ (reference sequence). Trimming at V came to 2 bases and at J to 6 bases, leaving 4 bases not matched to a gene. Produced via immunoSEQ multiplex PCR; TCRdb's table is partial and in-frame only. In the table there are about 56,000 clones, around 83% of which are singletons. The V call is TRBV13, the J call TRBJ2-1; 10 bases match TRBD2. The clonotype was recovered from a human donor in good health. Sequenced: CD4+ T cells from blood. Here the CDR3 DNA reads TGTGCCAGCAGCTTACCCGCTAGCGGGGGCAATGAGCAGTTCTTC. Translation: CASSLPASGGNEQFF.